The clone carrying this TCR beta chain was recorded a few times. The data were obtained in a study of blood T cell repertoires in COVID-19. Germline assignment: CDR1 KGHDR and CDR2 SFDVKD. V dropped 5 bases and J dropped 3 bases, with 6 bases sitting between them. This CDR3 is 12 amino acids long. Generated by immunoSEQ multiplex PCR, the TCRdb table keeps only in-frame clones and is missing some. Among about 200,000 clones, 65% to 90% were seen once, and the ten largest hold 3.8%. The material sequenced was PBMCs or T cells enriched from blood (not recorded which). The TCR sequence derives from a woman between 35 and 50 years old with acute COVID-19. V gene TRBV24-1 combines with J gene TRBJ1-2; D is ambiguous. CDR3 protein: CATSVGDYGYTF. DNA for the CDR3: TGTGCCACCAGTGTTGGAGACTATGGCTACACCTTC.